Listed below are T cell receptor beta chains from one sample, sequenced in a study of cytomegalovirus exposure and HLA in healthy donors. Sequencing was performed with immunoSEQ multiplex PCR; in TCRdb, only in-frame clones are kept and a portion is missing. Of over 75,000 clones in the sample, around four fifths are singletons; the top ten hold about 6.6%. Sequenced input: PBMCs. These receptors all stem from a man aged 40-50 years in good health and CMV-seropositive. Each CDR3 is given with its conserved first and last residue. A D gene is named only where the DNA matches it firmly. The size entry is marked missing in some rows and otherwise reads once, few, many or a size class.

>TRBV5-1|TRBJ2-5|NA|TRBD1
TGCGCCAGCAGCTTGGGACAGGGCCAAGAGACCCAGTACTTC
CASSLGQGQETQYF
>TRBV14|TRBJ2-5|few|NA
TGTGCCAGCAGCCCCAACCAAGAGACCCAGTACTTC
CASSPNQETQYF
>TRBV5-5|TRBJ2-7|NA|NA
TGTGCCAGCAGCTTGCCCTCCAGGGGCTACGAGCAGTACTTC
CASSLPSRGYEQYF
>TRBV5-1|TRBJ2-2|few|NA
TGCGCCAGCAGCTTGGAAGAGTCCGGGGAGCTGTTTTTT
CASSLEESGELFF
>TRBV29-1|TRBJ1-3|NA|NA
TGCAGCGTTGTTGTGAGCTCTGGAAACACCATATATTTT
CSVVVSSGNTIYF
>TRBV19|TRBJ2-7|NA|TRBD1
TGTGCCAGTAGTATGGGGCCACAGGGGAGTTCCTACGAGCAGTACTTC
CASSMGPQGSSYEQYF
>TRBV6-1|TRBJ1-5|NA|TRBD1
TGTGCCAGCAGTGAACCCTCAGGGGGTCAGCCCCAGCATTTT
CASSEPSGGQPQHF
>TRBV9|TRBJ1-1|NA|NA
TGTGCCAGCAGCCCCCGGACAGTGAACACTGAAGCTTTCTTT
CASSPRTVNTEAFF
>TRBV9|TRBJ2-7|NA|TRBD2
TGTGCCAGCAGCTTGGGACTAGCGTCCTCCTACGAGCAGTACTTC
CASSLGLASSYEQYF
>TRBV10-3|TRBJ1-1|few|NA
TGTGCCATCAGTGAGTCGAGAGCGAACACTGAAGCTTTCTTT
CAISESRANTEAFF
>TRBV4-1|TRBJ2-3|few|TRBD1
TGCGCCAGCAGCCAAGGGGCCAGGGGGCCCACAGATACGCAGTATTTT
CASSQGARGPTDTQYF
>TRBV9|TRBJ2-2|NA|TRBD2
TGTGCCAGCAGCGCCGCGCGGGGGATCACCGGGGAGCTGTTTTTT
CASSAARGITGELFF
>TRBV4-2|TRBJ1-4|few|TRBD1
TGTGCCAGCAGCCAAGATCTGGACAGGGGCGGTGAAAAACTGTTTTTT
CASSQDLDRGGEKLFF
>TRBV23-1|TRBJ1-5|NA|NA
TGCGCCAGCAGTCAATCTAGGGCAGGCGGGAATCAGCCCCAGCATTTT
CASSQSRAGGNQPQHF
>TRBV7-9|TRBJ2-1|NA|TRBD2
TGTTCCAGCAGCCACCCAGCGGGGCTCTACAATGAGCAGTTCTTC
CSSSHPAGLYNEQFF
>TRBV7-3|TRBJ2-3|NA|TRBD2
TGTGCCAGCAGATCTGGGACTAGCGGGGTCACAGATACGCAGTATTTT
CASRSGTSGVTDTQYF
>TRBV5-6|TRBJ2-2|NA|TRBD1
TGTGCCAGCAGCGGGACAGGGACCGGGGAGCTGTTTTTT
CASSGTGTGELFF
>TRBV5-1|TRBJ1-5|NA|NA
TGCGCCAGCAGCTCGGGGGACGCCCCCGGGCAGCCCCAGCATTTT
CASSSGDAPGQPQHF